Sequencing of this T cell receptor beta chain was carried out in a study of T cells in Graves' hyperthyroidism and ophthalmopathy. Hyperthyroidism in the patients, aged 18 to 65, was newly diagnosed and under 2 months in duration. Authors of the study amplified TCR beta CDR3 regions from RNA transcripts. TCR CDR3 regions were first amplified by RT-PCR with HTBI primers. TCRdb analysed the multiplex PCR reads with MiXCR anew, one entry per CDR3 protein. The sample lists 500,000 to 600,000 distinct CDR3 sequences, about half occurring once. Germline lookup yields CDR1 GTSNPN and CDR2 SVGIG (reference sequence). The CDR3 has 11 residues.

Specimen: peripheral blood or thyroid tissue (not recorded which). The rearrangement uses TRBV30 and TRBJ2-7; D uncertain. The receptor's source is a woman aged 18-35 years with Graves' hyperthyroidism. DNA for the CDR3: TGTGCGGCATGGGTGTCGTCCGAGCAGTACTTC. This translates into CAAWVSSEQYF.